There are a few counts of the clone carrying this TCR beta chain. A read error may be the cause here, since a much bigger clone is one base away. Molecular barcoded adaptors covering alpha/delta and beta/gamma chains were used on 400 ng RNA. TCRdb analysed the reads with MiXCR anew, one entry per CDR3 protein. The sample lists 39,000 or so distinct CDR3 sequences, around an eighth occurring once. This sample was taken from a study of read filtering for tumor transcriptome and immune sequencing. On the study more broadly: RNA-seq yielded only about 75 to 1,400 TCR reads, IR-seq about 4 to 10.27 million.

In germline, CDR1 is MNHNS, CDR2 SASEGT. This CDR3 has 13 residues. Trimming took off 1 base at V and 9 bases at J, with 10 bases between the two ends. The origin of this receptor is a donor older than 35 with multiple myeloma. This chain connects TRBV6-1 to TRBJ2-1; a possible D gene is TRBD1 (5 bases). The sample taken for sequencing was a population of CD138-negative cells sorted from bone marrow. CDR3 amino acids: CASSEDRLSEQFF. In nucleotides, the CDR3 is TGTGCCAGCAGTGAAGACAGGCTTAGTGAGCAGTTCTTC.